This is a list of T cell receptor beta chains from one sample in a study of OX40 agonist ivuxolimab in advanced cancers. Generated by immunoSEQ multiplex PCR, the TCRdb table keeps only in-frame clones and is missing some. The sample holds 45,000 to 50,000 clones, around 80% seen once. Source: CD4+ or CD8+ T cells sorted from blood, taken in a trial of the OX40 agonist ivuxolimab. The receptor set was obtained from an adult with an advanced solid tumor such as melanoma, head and neck, liver or kidney cancer. CDR3s include the opening cysteine and the closing phenylalanine or tryptophan. Each record gives: CDR3 length, D gene, V gene, J gene, CDR3 protein. D genes are given only for firm matches.

>15|TRBD1|TRBV2|TRBJ2-3
CASIKDRVGADTQYF
>17|TRBD2|TRBV11-3|TRBJ2-2
CASSPSTELAITGELFF
>16|TRBD2|TRBV7-9|TRBJ2-7
CASSLGTSGSASGEYF
>14|NA|TRBV4-1|TRBJ1-6
CASSQREGNSPLHF
>14|NA|TRBV27|TRBJ1-2
CASSLADTNYGYTF
>14|NA|TRBV7-2|TRBJ2-7
CASSLGGDSYEQYF
>17|NA|TRBV6-1|TRBJ2-7
CASSEPLSRRGNYEQYF
>12|NA|TRBV30|TRBJ1-2
CAWSVLDNGYTF
>15|NA|TRBV2|TRBJ1-2
CASSAQGTTNYGYTF
>13|NA|TRBV2|TRBJ1-2
CASSGDMNYGYTF
>14|NA|TRBV5-1|NA
CASATTGVSYEQYF
>15|NA|TRBV4-1|TRBJ2-2
CASTPGLRATGELFF
>11|NA|TRBV2|TRBJ2-5
CASSLEETQYF
>15|NA|TRBV6-5|TRBJ2-2
CASSYQLMNTGELFF
>15|TRBD1|TRBV25-1|TRBJ2-1
CASSDYGTGGNEQFF
>15|TRBD1|TRBV7-9|TRBJ2-5
CASSTWDSREETQYF
>17|TRBD2|TRBV2|TRBJ2-7
CASRDPTSRERLREQYF
>12|NA|TRBV29-1|TRBJ2-1
CSVRDGYNEQFF
>15|TRBD2|TRBV10-1|TRBJ2-3
CASSRLAGGTDTQYF
>13|NA|TRBV19|TRBJ2-3
CASSTVRTDTQYF
>13|NA|TRBV29-1|TRBJ2-7
CSVEGAGTYEQYF
>13|NA|TRBV2|TRBJ2-2
CASRAWTTGELFF
>14|NA|TRBV5-4|TRBJ1-5
CASSFWRVNQPQHF
>15|NA|TRBV6-5|TRBJ1-1
CASRQKGGLNTEAFF
>13|TRBD1|TRBV19|TRBJ2-7
CATRGQGANEQYF
>16|NA|TRBV28|TRBJ2-1
CASSLAGFGPYNEQFF
>14|NA|TRBV19|TRBJ2-1
CASTPGQAYNEQFF
>18|NA|TRBV2|TRBJ1-6
CASSEEAIPDSYNSPLHF
>13|NA|TRBV6-5|TRBJ2-5
CASSRGGEETQYF
>15|TRBD1|TRBV5-1|TRBJ1-2
CASSLMGQGDYGYTF
>16|NA|TRBV11-2|TRBJ1-4
CASSLDPRTANEKLFF
>14|NA|TRBV6-1|TRBJ1-1
CASSEMGVNTEAFF
>12|NA|TRBV9|TRBJ2-5
CASSADGETQYF
>15|NA|TRBV7-2|TRBJ2-5
CASSEGAGRVETQYF
>18|NA|TRBV21-1|TRBJ2-1
CASSRNLRRGATDNEQFF
>14|NA|TRBV7-8|TRBJ1-6
CASSPPGLGSPLHF
>16|NA|TRBV7-9|TRBJ2-6
CASSLDAGHGANVLTF
>14|TRBD1|TRBV27|TRBJ1-3
CASRGTARRNTIYF
>12|NA|TRBV7-2|TRBJ1-1
CASSLPGIEAFF
>15|NA|TRBV7-2|TRBJ1-5
CASSPGGWAGQPQHF
>14|NA|TRBV7-2|TRBJ1-2
CASSPRGGEWGYTF
>17|TRBD1|TRBV5-6|TRBJ2-2
CASSSPGQGTVGGELFF
>14|NA|TRBV9|TRBJ1-2
CASSLSDRNYGYTF
>13|NA|TRBV29-1|TRBJ1-5
CSVGQGSNQPQHF
>11|NA|TRBV2|TRBJ1-1
CASRIGPEAFF
>17|NA|TRBV4-3|TRBJ2-7
CASSQDASGASSYEQYF
>16|NA|TRBV30|TRBJ1-4
CAWMPGQLSTNEKLFF
>15|TRBD1|TRBV6-5|TRBJ2-3
CASSYADRAGDTQYF
>15|NA|TRBV7-8|TRBJ1-4
CASSPRGGTPEKLFF
>13|NA|TRBV4-1|TRBJ1-3
CASSFGSGNTIYF
>14|NA|TRBV6-5|TRBJ2-1
CASRPRGGFDEQFF
>18|TRBD1|TRBV5-1|TRBJ2-6
CASSPDSGQASGANVLTF
>14|NA|TRBV5-4|TRBJ2-3
CASSTAAGTDTQYF